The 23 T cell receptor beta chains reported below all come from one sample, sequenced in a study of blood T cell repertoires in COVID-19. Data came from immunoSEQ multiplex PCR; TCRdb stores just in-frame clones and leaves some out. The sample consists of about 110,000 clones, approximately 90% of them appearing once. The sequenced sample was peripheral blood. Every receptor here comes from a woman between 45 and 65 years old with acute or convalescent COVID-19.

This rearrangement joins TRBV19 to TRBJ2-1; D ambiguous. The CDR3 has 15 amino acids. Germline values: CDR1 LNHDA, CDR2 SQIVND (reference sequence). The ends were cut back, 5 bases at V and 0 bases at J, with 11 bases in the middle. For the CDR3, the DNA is TGTGCCAGTAGTCCGGCGGCAGCCTCCTACAATGAGCAGTTCTTC. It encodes CASSPAAASYNEQFF. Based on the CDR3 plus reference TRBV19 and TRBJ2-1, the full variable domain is DGGITQSPKYLFRKEGQNVTLSCEQNLNHDAMYWYRQDPGQGLRLIYYSQIVNDFQKGDIAEGYSVSREKKESFPLTVTSAQKNPTAFYLCASSPAAASYNEQFFGPGTRLTVL.

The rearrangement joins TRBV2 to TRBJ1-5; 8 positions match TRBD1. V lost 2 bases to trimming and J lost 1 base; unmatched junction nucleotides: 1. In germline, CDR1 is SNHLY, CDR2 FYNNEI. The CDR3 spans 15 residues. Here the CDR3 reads CASSEQGASNQPQHF. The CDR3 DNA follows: TGTGCCAGCAGTGAACAGGGGGCCAGCAATCAGCCCCAGCATTTT.

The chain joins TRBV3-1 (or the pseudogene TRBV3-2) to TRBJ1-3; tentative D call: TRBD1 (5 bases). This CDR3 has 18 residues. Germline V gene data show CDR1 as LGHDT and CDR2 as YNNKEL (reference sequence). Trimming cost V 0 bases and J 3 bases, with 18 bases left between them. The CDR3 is CASSQDQTGDYRGNTIYF. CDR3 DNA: TGTGCCAGCAGCCAAGATCAAACAGGTGATTATCGTGGAAACACCATATATTTT.

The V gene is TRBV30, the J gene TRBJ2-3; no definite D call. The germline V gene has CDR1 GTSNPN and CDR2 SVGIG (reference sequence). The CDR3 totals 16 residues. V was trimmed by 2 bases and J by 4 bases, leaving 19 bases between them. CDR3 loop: CAWSTTGGYGADTQYF. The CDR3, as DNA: TGTGCCTGGAGTACGACGGGTGGGTATGGCGCAGATACGCAGTATTTT.

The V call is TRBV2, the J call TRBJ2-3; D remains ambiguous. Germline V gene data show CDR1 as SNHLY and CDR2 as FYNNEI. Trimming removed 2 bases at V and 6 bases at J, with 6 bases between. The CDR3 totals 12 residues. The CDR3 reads CASSERRDTQYF. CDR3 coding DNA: TGTGCCAGCAGTGAACGTCGGGATACGCAGTATTTT.

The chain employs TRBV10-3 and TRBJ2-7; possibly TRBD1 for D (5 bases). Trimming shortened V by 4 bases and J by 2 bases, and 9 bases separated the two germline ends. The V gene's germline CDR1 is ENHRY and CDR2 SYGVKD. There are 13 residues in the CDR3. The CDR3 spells CAISGQRPYEQYF. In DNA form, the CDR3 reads TGTGCCATCAGTGGACAGCGACCCTACGAGCAGTACTTC.

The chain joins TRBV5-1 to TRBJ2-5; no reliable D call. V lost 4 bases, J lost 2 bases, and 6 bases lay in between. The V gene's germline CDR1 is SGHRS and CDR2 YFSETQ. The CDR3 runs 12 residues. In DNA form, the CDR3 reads TGCGCCAGCAGCGCGTCACAAGAGACCCAGTACTTC. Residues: CASSASQETQYF.

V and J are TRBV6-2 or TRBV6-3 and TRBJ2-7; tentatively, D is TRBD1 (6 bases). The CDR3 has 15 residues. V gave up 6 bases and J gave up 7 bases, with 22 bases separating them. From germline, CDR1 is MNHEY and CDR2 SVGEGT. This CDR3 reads CASSHPSRGANEQYF. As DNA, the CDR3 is TGTGCCAGCAGCCACCCCTCCAGGGGTGCTAATGAGCAGTACTTC.

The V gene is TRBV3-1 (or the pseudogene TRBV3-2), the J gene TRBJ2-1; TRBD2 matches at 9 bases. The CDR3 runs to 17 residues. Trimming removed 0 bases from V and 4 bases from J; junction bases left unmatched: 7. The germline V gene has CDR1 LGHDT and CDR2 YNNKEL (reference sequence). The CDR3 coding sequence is TGTGCCAGCAGCCAAGATCGGCTAGCGGGACCATACAATGAGCAGTTCTTC. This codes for CASSQDRLAGPYNEQFF.

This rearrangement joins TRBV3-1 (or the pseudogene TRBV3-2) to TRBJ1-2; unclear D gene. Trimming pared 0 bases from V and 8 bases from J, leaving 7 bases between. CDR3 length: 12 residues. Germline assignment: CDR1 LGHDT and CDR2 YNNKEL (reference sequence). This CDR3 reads CASSQDVQGYTF. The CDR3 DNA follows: TGTGCCAGCAGCCAAGATGTGCAGGGCTACACCTTC.

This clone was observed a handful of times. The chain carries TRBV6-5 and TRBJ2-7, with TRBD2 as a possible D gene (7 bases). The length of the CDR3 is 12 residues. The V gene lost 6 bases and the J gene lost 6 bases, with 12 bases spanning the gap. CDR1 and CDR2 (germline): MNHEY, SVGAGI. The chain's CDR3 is CASSQRGGEQYF. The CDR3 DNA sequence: TGTGCCAGCAGCCAGAGGGGGGGCGAGCAGTACTTC.

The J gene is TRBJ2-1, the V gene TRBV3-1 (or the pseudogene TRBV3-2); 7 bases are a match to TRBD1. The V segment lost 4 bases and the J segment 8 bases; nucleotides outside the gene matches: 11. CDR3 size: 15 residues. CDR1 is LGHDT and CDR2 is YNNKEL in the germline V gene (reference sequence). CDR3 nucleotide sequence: TGTGCCAGCAGCCTACAGGGGCCTTTTGGAGATGAGCAGTTCTTC. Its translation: CASSLQGPFGDEQFF.

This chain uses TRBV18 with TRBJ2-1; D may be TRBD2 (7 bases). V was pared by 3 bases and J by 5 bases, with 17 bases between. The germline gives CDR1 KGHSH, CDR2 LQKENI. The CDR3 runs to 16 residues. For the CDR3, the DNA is TGTGCCAGCTCACCCCAAACAGGGACTACAGACAATGAGCAGTTCTTC. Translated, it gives CASSPQTGTTDNEQFF.

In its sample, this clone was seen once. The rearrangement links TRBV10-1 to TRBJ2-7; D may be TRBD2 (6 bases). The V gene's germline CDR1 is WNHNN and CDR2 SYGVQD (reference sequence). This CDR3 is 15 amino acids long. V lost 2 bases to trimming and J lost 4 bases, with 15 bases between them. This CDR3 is CASSERRAYRYEQYF. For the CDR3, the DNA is TGCGCCAGCAGTGAGAGGAGGGCCTATCGGTACGAGCAGTACTTC.

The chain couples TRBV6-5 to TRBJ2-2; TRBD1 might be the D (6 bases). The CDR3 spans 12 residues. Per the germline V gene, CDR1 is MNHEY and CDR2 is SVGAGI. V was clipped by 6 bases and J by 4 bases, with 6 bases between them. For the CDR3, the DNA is TGTGCCAGCAGGACAGGCACCGGGGAGCTGTTTTTT. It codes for CASRTGTGELFF.

The CDR3 loop is CATSDLGREQSWDQPQHF. Written as DNA, the CDR3 is TGTGCCACCAGTGATTTGGGGCGGGAACAAAGCTGGGACCAGCCCCAGCATTTT. This sequence joins TRBV24-1 and TRBJ1-5; D may be TRBD1 (5 bases). Germline V gene lookup returns CDR1 KGHDR and CDR2 SFDVKD. Trimming shortened V by 0 bases and J by 7 bases, and 21 bases separated the two germline ends. This CDR3 contains 18 residues.

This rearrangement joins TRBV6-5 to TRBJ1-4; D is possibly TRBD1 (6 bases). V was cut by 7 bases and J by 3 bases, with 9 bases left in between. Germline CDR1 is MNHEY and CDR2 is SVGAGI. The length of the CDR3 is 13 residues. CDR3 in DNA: TGTGCCAGCACCTGGACAGCTAATGAAAAACTGTTTTTT. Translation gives CASTWTANEKLFF.

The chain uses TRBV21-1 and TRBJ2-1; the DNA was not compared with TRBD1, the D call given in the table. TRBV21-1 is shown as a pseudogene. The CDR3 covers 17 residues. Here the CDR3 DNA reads TGTGCCAGCAGCTCATGCCAGATACAGGGAGTCTACAATGAGCAGTTCTTC. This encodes CASSSCQIQGVYNEQFF.

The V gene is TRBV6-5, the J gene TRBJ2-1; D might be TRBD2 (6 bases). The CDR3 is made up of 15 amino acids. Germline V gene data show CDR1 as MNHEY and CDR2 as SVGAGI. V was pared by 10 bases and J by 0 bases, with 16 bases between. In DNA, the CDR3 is TGTGCCACCCGATGGAGGGATCGCTCCTACAATGAGCAGTTCTTC. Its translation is CATRWRDRSYNEQFF.

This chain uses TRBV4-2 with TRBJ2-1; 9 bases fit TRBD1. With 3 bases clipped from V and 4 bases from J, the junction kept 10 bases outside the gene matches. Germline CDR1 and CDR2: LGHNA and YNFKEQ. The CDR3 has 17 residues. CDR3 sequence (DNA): TGTGCCAGCAGCCATCAGGGGGGGACAGGGACTTACAATGAGCAGTTCTTC. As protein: CASSHQGGTGTYNEQFF.

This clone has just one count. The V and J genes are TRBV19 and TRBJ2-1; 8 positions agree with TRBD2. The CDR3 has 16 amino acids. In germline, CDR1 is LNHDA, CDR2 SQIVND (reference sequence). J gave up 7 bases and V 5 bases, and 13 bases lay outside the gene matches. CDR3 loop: CASSSGAGAFGNEQFF. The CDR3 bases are TGTGCCAGTAGTTCGGGAGCGGGAGCTTTTGGGAATGAGCAGTTCTTC. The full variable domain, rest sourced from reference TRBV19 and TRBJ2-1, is DGGITQSPKYLFRKEGQNVTLSCEQNLNHDAMYWYRQDPGQGLRLIYYSQIVNDFQKGDIAEGYSVSREKKESFPLTVTSAQKNPTAFYLCASSSGAGAFGNEQFFGPGTRLTVL.

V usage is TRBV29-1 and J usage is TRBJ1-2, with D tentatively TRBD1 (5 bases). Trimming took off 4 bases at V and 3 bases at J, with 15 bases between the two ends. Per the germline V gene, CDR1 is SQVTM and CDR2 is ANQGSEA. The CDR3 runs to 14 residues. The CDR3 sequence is CSVVSRGVDYGYTF. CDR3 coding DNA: TGCAGCGTTGTTTCTCGGGGGGTCGACTATGGCTACACCTTC. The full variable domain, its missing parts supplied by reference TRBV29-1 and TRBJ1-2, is SAVISQKPSRDICQRGTSLTIQCQVDSQVTMMFWYRQQPGQSLTLIATANQGSEATYESGFVIDKFPISRPNLTFSTLTVSNMSPEDSSIYLCSVVSRGVDYGYTFGSGTRLTVV.

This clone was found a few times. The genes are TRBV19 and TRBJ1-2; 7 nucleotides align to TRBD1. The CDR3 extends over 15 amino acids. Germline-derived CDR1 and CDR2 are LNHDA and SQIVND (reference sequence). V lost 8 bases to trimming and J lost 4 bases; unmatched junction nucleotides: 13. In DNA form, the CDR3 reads TGTGCCAGTTCTCAACCACTTACAGGGGCCTATGGCTACACCTTC. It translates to CASSQPLTGAYGYTF.